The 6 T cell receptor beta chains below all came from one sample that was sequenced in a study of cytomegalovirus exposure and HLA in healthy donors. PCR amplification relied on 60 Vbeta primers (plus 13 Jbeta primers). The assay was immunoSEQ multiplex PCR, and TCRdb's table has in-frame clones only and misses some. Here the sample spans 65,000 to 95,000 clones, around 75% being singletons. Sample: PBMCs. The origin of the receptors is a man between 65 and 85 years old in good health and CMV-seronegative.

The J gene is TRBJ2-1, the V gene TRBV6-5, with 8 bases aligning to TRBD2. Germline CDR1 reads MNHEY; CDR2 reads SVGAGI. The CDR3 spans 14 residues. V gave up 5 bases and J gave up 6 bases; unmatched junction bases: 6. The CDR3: CASSDSGGANEQFF. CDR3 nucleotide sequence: TGTGCCAGCAGTGATTCGGGGGGGGCCAATGAGCAGTTCTTC.

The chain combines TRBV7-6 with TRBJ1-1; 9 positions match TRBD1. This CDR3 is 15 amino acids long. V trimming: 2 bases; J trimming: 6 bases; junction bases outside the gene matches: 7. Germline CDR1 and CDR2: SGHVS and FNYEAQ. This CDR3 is CASSLRTGEGAEAFF. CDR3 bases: TGTGCCAGCAGCTTAAGGACAGGGGAGGGCGCTGAAGCTTTCTTT.

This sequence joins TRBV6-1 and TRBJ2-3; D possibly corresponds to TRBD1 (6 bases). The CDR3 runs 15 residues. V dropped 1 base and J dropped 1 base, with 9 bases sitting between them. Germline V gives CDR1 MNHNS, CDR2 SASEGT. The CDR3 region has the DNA TGTGCCAGCAGTGAAGGGAACAGGGGCACAGATACGCAGTATTTT. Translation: CASSEGNRGTDTQYF.

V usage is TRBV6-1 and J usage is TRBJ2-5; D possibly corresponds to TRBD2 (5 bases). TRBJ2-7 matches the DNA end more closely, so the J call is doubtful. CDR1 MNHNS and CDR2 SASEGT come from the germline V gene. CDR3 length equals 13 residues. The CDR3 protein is CASSERVSYEQYF. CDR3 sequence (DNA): TGTGCCAGCAGTGAGCGGGTCTCCTACGAGCAGTACTTC.

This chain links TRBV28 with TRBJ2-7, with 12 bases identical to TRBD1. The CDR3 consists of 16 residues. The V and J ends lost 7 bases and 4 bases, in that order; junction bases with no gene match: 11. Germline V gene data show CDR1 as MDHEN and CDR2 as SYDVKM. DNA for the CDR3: TGTGCCAGCAATGAAGGTGGGACAGGGGGCAGGTACGAGCAGTACTTC. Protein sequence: CASNEGGTGGRYEQYF.

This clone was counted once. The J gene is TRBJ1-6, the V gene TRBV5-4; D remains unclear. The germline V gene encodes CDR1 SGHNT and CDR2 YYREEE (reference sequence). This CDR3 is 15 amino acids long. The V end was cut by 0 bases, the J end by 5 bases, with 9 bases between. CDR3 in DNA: TGTGCCAGCAGCTTGGACAGATTGGATAATTCACCCCTCCACTTT. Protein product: CASSLDRLDNSPLHF.